The subject of this entry is one T cell receptor beta chain. This clone was picked up a small number of times. Its cognate antigen has yet to be identified. Base qualities are missing; no much larger clone stands one base away. The data are from a study of blood T cell repertoires in COVID-19 (dated by TCRdb to about 2020). At the level of the whole study: Samples covering the acute and convalescent phases of COVID-19 were provided by collaborators in the United States, Italy and Spain. The prospective study material was composed of cDNA or gDNA derived from T cells, B-cell-depleted T cells, or PBMCs. Subjects who had been exposed to COVID-19, were actively infected with it, or had recovered from it provided the deeply sampled blood TCRbeta repertoires that made up the dataset. The repertoires were released in a freely available public database meant as a resource for research on the immune response to SARS-CoV-2. The samples were drawn from two sources: the first 160 participants of the ongoing ImmuneRACE study, and 1,254 subjects contributed by 6 global collaborators. Sample metadata almost always included a de-identified subject ID, COVID-19 status, age in years and sex. Where available, HLA class I and class II types were taken from metadata supplied by the sample provider and were not determined by assay-based typing.

V is pruned by 6 bases and J by 8 bases, leaving 12 bases of the junction without a gene match. The germline V gene encodes CDR1 MDHEN and CDR2 SYDVKM. The CDR3 runs 15 residues from the cysteine to the phenylalanine. Only the CDR3 part of the read is kept: 45 bases, read in frame from the first base. A second Seattle source provided samples from volunteer blood donors who had recovered from COVID-19. Whole blood was collected in K2EDTA tubes by collaborating institutions according to the institutions' own protocols. For TCRbeta analysis, collaborator samples were shipped as frozen whole blood, as isolated PBMCs, or as DNA extracted from either sample type. The immunoSEQ Assay, a bias-controlled multiplex PCR, was used to amplify TCRbeta CDR3 regions from genomic DNA. The original pipeline was this. The number of nucleated cells in each sample was estimated by amplification of reference gene primers within the assay. To quantify the absolute abundance of each unique TCRbeta CDR3 rearrangement, sequence reads were collapsed and filtered. For each sample, productive Simpson clonality was calculated as the square root of Simpson's diversity index over productive rearrangements. Entries here come from immuneACCESS through TCRdb and include only in-frame sequences with V and J called. Some clones fail to appear in such tables; in the studies checked, an unresolved V gene covers under half of the shortfall, and the cause of the remainder is unknown. That table is the source of V, J and clone size, and D and trimming were worked out from the DNA. The sample data list some 290,000 clones, and over 65% of these were observed just once. Of the sample, 4.6% is held by the ten largest clones.

The full study reports these points: The amount of clinical and demographic metadata varied by source and participant and was provided uncurated.

This sequence uses TRBV28 and TRBJ1-4; 7 junctional bases match TRBD1. Sequenced: peripheral blood. The clonotype comes from a man aged 55 to 69 who had recovered from COVID-19. The DNA is as follows: TGTGCCAGCAGCGACAGACAGGGAGCAGGAGAAAAACTGTTTTTT. It is translated as CASSDRQGAGEKLFF.